The 23 T cell receptor beta chains below were found in one sample sequenced in a study of shared clonotypes between healthy human individuals. Terminally differentiated effector memory CD45RA+ cells were left out of the naive CD8 fraction, which was CD45RO-negative and positively selected for CCR7. The assay was immunoSEQ multiplex PCR, and TCRdb's table has in-frame clones only and misses some. Of roughly 2,000,000 clones listed, just over 90% are singletons. The sample was naive CD8+ T cells from PBMCs. The receptors derive from a man between 18 and 29 years old in good health. Some clones in this sample may be carry-over from other donors' samples.

The chain combines TRBV15 with TRBJ2-3, with D possibly being TRBD1 (5 bases). Trimming took off 5 bases at V and 6 bases at J, with 12 bases between the two ends. This CDR3 contains 13 residues. Germline loops: CDR1 LNHNV, CDR2 YYDKDF (reference sequence). For the CDR3, the DNA is TGTGCCACCAGCTCTACCGCAGGGGATACGCAGTATTTT. Amino acids: CATSSTAGDTQYF.

This clone showed up just once. The V call is TRBV5-1, the J call TRBJ2-1; D perhaps matches TRBD1 (6 bases). V lost 3 bases, J lost 7 bases, and 8 bases lay in between. The CDR3 loop spans 12 amino acids. Germline V lookup: CDR1 SGHRS, CDR2 YFSETQ. For the CDR3, the DNA is TGCGCCAGCAGCTGGGGGCGTAATGAGCAGTTCTTC. Encoded protein: CASSWGRNEQFF.

The rearrangement links TRBV28 to TRBJ2-1; 13 bases fit TRBD2. From germline, CDR1 is MDHEN and CDR2 SYDVKM. The CDR3 covers 14 residues. The ends lost 11 bases at V and 7 bases at J; junction bases unmatched: 8. The CDR3 loop reads CAGQGLAGDNEQFF. As DNA, the CDR3 is TGTGCCGGCCAAGGACTAGCGGGAGATAATGAGCAGTTCTTC.

This clone was seen a few times. V is TRBV7-9 and J is TRBJ2-1; possibly TRBD2 for D (7 bases). Trimming removed 5 bases at V and 10 bases at J, with 15 bases between. Germline loops: CDR1 SEHNR, CDR2 FQNEAQ (reference sequence). This CDR3 spans 13 amino acids. For the CDR3, the DNA is TGTGCCAGCAGCGTTACCGGGGGGCAGGAGCAGTTCTTC. As protein: CASSVTGGQEQFF.

The chain recombines TRBV10-3 with TRBJ1-5, with D maybe TRBD1 (6 bases). This CDR3 is built from 13 residues. Germline-derived CDR1 and CDR2 are ENHRY and SYGVKD. V lost 10 bases to trimming and J lost 0 bases, with 10 bases between them. The CDR3 DNA is TGTGCCAGTAGGGACATTAGCAATCAGCCCCAGCATTTT. The encoded protein is CASRDISNQPQHF.

CDR3 sequence reads: CASSVAPNWSSYEQYF. The CDR3 DNA is TGTGCCAGCAGCGTAGCTCCGAACTGGAGCTCCTACGAGCAGTACTTC. This chain uses TRBV9 with TRBJ2-7; D is uncertain. Germline lookup yields CDR1 SGDLS and CDR2 YYNGEE. This CDR3 is 16 amino acids long. V was clipped by 0 bases and J by 0 bases, with 13 bases between them.

The chain has TRBV28 and TRBJ1-5; TRBD1 agrees at 9 bases. This CDR3 is built from 15 residues. Per germline, CDR1 MDHEN and CDR2 SYDVKM. The ends lost 6 bases at V and 3 bases at J; junction bases unmatched: 6. CDR3 DNA sequence: TGTGCCAGCAGCGACGGGACAGGGAACAATCAGCCCCAGCATTTT. This encodes CASSDGTGNNQPQHF.

The rearrangement joins TRBV6-5 to TRBJ1-5; possibly TRBD1 for D (5 bases). This CDR3 is built from 15 residues. V was trimmed by 7 bases and J by 11 bases, leaving 24 bases between them. CDR1 is MNHEY and CDR2 is SVGAGI in the germline V gene. CDR3 DNA sequence: TGTGCCAGCAAATGGCAGCAGGGCCCCGAAATGTCCCAGCATTTT. This encodes CASKWQQGPEMSQHF.

Only a few counts were recorded for this clone. This chain uses TRBV28 with TRBJ1-1; possible D gene TRBD1, 6 bases. Trimming cost V 5 bases and J 4 bases, with 14 bases left between them. Germline assignment: CDR1 MDHEN and CDR2 SYDVKM. This CDR3 region has 14 residues. CDR3 protein: CASSAAGGGTEAFF. CDR3 DNA sequence: TGTGCCAGCAGTGCAGCCGGGGGCGGCACTGAAGCTTTCTTT.

This chain uses TRBV11-2 with TRBJ2-3, with D hard to call. Trimming took off 5 bases at V and 1 base at J, with 7 bases between the two ends. CDR3 length: 13 residues. The germline gives CDR1 SGHAT, CDR2 FQNNGV. In nucleotides, the CDR3 is TGTGCCAGCAGCACGGACGGCACAGATACGCAGTATTTT. Translation: CASSTDGTDTQYF.

J is TRBJ2-5 and V is TRBV14; D call uncertain. With 4 bases removed from V and 7 bases from J, the gap between germline ends came to 16 bases. Per germline, CDR1 SGHDN and CDR2 FVKESK. CDR3 length equals 14 residues. The CDR3 reads CASSLSAPRGTQYF. In DNA form, the CDR3 reads TGTGCCAGCAGCCTCTCGGCCCCCCGAGGGACCCAGTACTTC.

On this clone itself: The same CDR3 can be traced to other DNA sequences in this sample. This chain uses TRBV9 with TRBJ2-7; 7 positions match TRBD1. Looked up from germline, CDR1 is SGDLS and CDR2 is YYNGEE. J lost 4 bases, V lost 0 bases, and 7 bases had no gene match. CDR3 size: 15 residues. DNA for the CDR3: TGTGCCAGCAGCGTAGGACAGGGATTGAATTACGAGCAGTACTTC. Its translation is CASSVGQGLNYEQYF.

J is TRBJ2-7 and V is TRBV7-2; TRBD2 matches 7 bases. Germline values: CDR1 SGHTA, CDR2 FQGNSA. This CDR3 is built from 15 residues. The ends lost 1 base at V and 3 bases at J; junction bases unmatched: 6. This chain's CDR3 is CASSLGFGLDYEQYF. CDR3 coding DNA: TGTGCCAGCAGCTTAGGGTTTGGACTAGACTACGAGCAGTACTTC.

The gene calls are TRBV15 and TRBJ1-1; D may be TRBD1 (6 bases). Trimming stripped 5 bases from V and 5 bases from J, with 18 bases between. Germline V gives CDR1 LNHNV, CDR2 YYDKDF (reference sequence). CDR3 length: 15 residues. This chain's CDR3 is CATSPLRGVRTEAFF. In nucleotides, the CDR3 is TGTGCCACCAGCCCATTGAGGGGGGTGCGGACTGAAGCTTTCTTT.

The chain combines TRBV11-3 with TRBJ2-7; 10 nucleotides agree with TRBD1. The germline CDR1 and CDR2 sequences are SGHNT and YENEEA. The CDR3 is 13 amino acids. J was trimmed by 5 bases and V by 11 bases; bases with no gene match: 9. DNA for the CDR3: TGTGCCGGCCGGGACAGGGGTCGCCACGAGCAGTACTTC. This gives the protein CAGRDRGRHEQYF.

This chain connects TRBV11-2 to TRBJ1-2; D is uncertain. Germline values: CDR1 SGHAT, CDR2 FQNNGV. Trimming removed 4 bases from V and 8 bases from J, with 20 bases in between. The CDR3 totals 15 residues. CDR3 DNA: TGTGCCAGCAGCTCGATTACAGCAGGTCGGAGGGGCTACACCTTC. The encoded protein is CASSSITAGRRGYTF.

V and J are TRBV10-3 and TRBJ2-1; D assignment may be TRBD1 or TRBD2 (5 bases each). V lost 4 bases to trimming and J lost 8 bases, with 9 bases between them. Germline lookup yields CDR1 ENHRY and CDR2 SYGVKD. The CDR3 runs 12 residues. CDR3 sequence reads: CAISVGEYEQFF. The CDR3 coding sequence is TGTGCCATCAGTGTAGGGGAGTATGAGCAGTTCTTC.

The genes are TRBV11-2 and TRBJ2-7; D might be TRBD2 (5 bases). Germline CDR1 SGHAT, CDR2 FQNNGV. The CDR3 has 16 residues. Trimming cost V 6 bases and J 0 bases, with 18 bases left between them. CDR3 nucleotides: TGTGCCAGCAGGGGCCGGGCGGGCGGCAGCTCCTACGAGCAGTACTTC. Protein: CASRGRAGGSSYEQYF.

The chain couples TRBV27 to TRBJ2-1, with no clear D. Looked up from germline, CDR1 is MNHEY and CDR2 is SMNVEV (reference sequence). Trimming cost V 3 bases and J 0 bases, with 9 bases left between them. This CDR3 region has 15 residues. The CDR3 DNA follows: TGTGCCAGCAGTTTTATCCTGAGCTCCTACAATGAGCAGTTCTTC. Protein: CASSFILSSYNEQFF.

The genes are TRBV27 and TRBJ1-1; TRBD1 agrees at 7 bases. After removal of 6 bases from V and 5 bases from J, the junction contained 12 bases not matched to a gene. The CDR3 is 15 amino acids. The germline V gene encodes CDR1 MNHEY and CDR2 SMNVEV (reference sequence). The CDR3 region has the DNA TGTGCCAGCAGGCCGGGGCACAGGGGTGGGACTGAAGCTTTCTTT. It yields the protein CASRPGHRGGTEAFF.

The gene calls are TRBV6-5 and TRBJ1-1; 7 positions match TRBD1. Germline loops: CDR1 MNHEY, CDR2 SVGAGI. This CDR3 spans 13 amino acids. The junction had 5 bases not matched to a gene; V was cut back by 6 bases and J by 4 bases. CDR3 sequence reads: CASRQGFGTEAFF. The CDR3 nucleotides read TGTGCCAGCAGACAGGGGTTCGGCACTGAAGCTTTCTTT.

This chain uses TRBV5-1 with TRBJ1-3, with TRBD1 matching over 7 bases. This CDR3 has 16 amino acids. Germline-derived CDR1 and CDR2 are SGHRS and YFSETQ. J lost 0 bases, V lost 5 bases, and 8 bases had no gene match. This CDR3 reads CASSPPTGPSGNTIYF. CDR3 coding DNA: TGCGCCAGCAGTCCACCGACAGGGCCCTCTGGAAACACCATATATTTT. The full variable domain, with the rest looked up from reference TRBV5-1 and TRBJ1-3, is KAGVTQTPRYLIKTRGQQVTLSCSPISGHRSVSWYQQTPGQGLQFLFEYFSETQRNKGNFPGRFSGRQFSNSRSEMNVSTLELGDSALYLCASSPPTGPSGNTIYFGEGSWLTVV.

The chain links TRBV7-9 to TRBJ2-2; 8 nucleotides line up with TRBD2. The ends lost 5 bases at V and 4 bases at J; junction bases unmatched: 6. From germline, CDR1 is SEHNR and CDR2 FQNEAQ (reference sequence). The CDR3 has 15 residues. For the CDR3, the DNA is TGTGCCAGCAGCCCAGCGGGGGTGAGCACCGGGGAGCTGTTTTTT. Encoded protein: CASSPAGVSTGELFF.